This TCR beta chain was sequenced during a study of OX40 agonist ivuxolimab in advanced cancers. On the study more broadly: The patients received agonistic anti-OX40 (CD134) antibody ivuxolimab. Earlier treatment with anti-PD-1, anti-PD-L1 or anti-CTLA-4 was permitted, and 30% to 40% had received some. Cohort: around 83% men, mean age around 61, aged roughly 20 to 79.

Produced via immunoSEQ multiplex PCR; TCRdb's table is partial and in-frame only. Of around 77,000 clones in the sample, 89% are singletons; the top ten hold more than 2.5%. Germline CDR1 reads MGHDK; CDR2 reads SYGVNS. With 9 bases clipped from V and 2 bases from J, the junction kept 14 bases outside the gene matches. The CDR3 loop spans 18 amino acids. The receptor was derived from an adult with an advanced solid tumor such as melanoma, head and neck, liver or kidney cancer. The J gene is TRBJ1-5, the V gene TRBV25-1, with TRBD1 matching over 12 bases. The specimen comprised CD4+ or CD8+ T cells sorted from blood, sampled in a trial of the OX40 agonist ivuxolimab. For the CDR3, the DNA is TGTGCCAGACCTTCGGGACAGGGGGCAGTAGGTGGCAATCAGCCCCAGCATTTT. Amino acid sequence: CARPSGQGAVGGNQPQHF.